This T cell receptor beta chain was obtained from a study of T cell responses to AZD1222 COVID-19 vaccine. CDR3 size: 12 residues. The germline V gene encodes CDR1 SEHNR and CDR2 FQNEAQ (reference sequence). Trimming shortened V by 0 bases and J by 8 bases, and 2 bases separated the two germline ends. Using immunoSEQ multiplex PCR, the repertoire was profiled, and TCRdb retains in-frame clones only, with some absent. The table has 120,000 to 150,000 clones, about 90% seen once; the top ten hold 5.2%. The chain is built from TRBV7-9 and TRBJ1-6; no definite D call. The clonotype comes from an adult in good health. The material was peripheral blood, obtained on day 0 of AZD1222 vaccination. This CDR3 is CASSLADSPLHF. The CDR3 region has the DNA TGTGCCAGCAGCTTAGCGGATTCACCCCTCCACTTT.